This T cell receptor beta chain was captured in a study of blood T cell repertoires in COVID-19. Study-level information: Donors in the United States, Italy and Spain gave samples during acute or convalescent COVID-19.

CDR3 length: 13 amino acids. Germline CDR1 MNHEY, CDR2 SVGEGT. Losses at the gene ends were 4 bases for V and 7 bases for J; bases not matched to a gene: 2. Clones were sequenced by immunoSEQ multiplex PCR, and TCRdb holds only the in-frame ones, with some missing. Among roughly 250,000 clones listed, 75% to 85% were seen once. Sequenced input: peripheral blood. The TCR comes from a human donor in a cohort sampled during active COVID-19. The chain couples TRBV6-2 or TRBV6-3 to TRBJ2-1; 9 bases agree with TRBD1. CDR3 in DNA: TGTGCCAGCAGTTCCGGGACAGGGAATGAGCAGTTCTTC. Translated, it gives CASSSGTGNEQFF.